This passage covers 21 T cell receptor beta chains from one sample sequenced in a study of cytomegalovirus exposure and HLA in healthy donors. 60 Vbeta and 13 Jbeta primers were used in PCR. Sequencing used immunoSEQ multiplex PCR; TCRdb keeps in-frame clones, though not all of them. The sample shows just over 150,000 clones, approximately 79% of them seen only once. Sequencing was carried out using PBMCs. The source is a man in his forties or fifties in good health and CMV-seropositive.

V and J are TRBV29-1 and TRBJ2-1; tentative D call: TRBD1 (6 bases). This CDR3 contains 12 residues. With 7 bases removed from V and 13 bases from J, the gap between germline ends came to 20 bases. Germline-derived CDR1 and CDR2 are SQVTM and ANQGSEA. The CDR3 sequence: CSARGGGGIQFF. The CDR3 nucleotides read TGCAGCGCCCGAGGGGGTGGGGGAATCCAGTTCTTC.

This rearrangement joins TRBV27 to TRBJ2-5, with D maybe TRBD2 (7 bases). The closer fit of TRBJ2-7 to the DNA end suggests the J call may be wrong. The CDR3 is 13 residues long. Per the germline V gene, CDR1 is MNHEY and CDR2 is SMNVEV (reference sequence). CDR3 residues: CASIRRGGYEQYF. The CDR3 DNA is TGTGCCAGCATCCGGAGGGGGGGCTACGAGCAGTACTTC.

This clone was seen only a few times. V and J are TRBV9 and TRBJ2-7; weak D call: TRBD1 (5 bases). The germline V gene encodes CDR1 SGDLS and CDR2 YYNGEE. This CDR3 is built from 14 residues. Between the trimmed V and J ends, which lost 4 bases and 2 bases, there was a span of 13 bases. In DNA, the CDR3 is TGTGCCAGCAGCCTAGGGGCCGGAACCTACGAGCAGTACTTC. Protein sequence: CASSLGAGTYEQYF.

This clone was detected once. For the CDR3, the DNA is TGTGCCAGCAGCTTAAATGGGGGGGGGCCAACAGATACGCAGTATTTT. This encodes CASSLNGGGPTDTQYF. This chain joins TRBV7-3 and TRBJ2-3; maybe TRBD2 (7 bases). Germline V gene sequence: CDR1 SGHTA, CDR2 FQGTGA. The CDR3 is made up of 16 amino acids. V was cut by 1 base and J by 3 bases, with 14 bases left in between.

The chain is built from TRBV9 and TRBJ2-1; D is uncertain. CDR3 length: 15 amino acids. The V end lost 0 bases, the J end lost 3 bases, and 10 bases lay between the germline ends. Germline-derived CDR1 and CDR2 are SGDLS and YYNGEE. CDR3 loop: CASSVGSLDYNEQFF. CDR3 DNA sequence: TGTGCCAGCAGCGTAGGGAGCCTAGACTACAATGAGCAGTTCTTC.

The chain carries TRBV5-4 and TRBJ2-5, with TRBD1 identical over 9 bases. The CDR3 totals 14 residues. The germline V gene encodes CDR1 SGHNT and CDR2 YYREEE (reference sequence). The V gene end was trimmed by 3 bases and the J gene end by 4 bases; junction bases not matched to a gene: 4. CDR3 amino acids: CASSSYRGLETQYF. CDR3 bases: TGTGCCAGCAGCTCCTACAGGGGGCTAGAGACCCAGTACTTC. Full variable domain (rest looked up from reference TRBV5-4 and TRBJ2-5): ETGVTQSPTHLIKTRGQQVTLRCSSQSGHNTVSWYQQALGQGPQFIFQYYREEENGRGNFPPRFSGLQFPNYSSELNVNALELDDSALYLCASSSYRGLETQYFGPGTRLLVL.

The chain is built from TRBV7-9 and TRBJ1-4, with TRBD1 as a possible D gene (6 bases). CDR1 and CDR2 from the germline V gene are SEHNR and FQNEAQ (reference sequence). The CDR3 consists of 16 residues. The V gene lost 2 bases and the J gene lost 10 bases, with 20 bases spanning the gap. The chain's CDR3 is CASSLFRGGAGGKLFF. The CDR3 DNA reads TGTGCCAGCAGCTTATTTCGGGGGGGGGCCGGGGGAAAACTGTTTTTT.

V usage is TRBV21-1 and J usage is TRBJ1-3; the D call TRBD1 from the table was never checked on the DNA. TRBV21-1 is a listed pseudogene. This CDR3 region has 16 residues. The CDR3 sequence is CANLRGKDRAGNTIYF. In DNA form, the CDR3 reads TGTGCCAACCTAAGGGGGAAGGACAGGGCTGGAAACACCATATATTTT.

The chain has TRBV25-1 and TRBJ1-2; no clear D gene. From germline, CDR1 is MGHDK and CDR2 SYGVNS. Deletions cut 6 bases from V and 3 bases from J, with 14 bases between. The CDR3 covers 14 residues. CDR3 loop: CASRGSGRDYGYTF. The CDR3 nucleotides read TGTGCCAGCAGGGGTAGCGGGAGGGACTATGGCTACACCTTC.

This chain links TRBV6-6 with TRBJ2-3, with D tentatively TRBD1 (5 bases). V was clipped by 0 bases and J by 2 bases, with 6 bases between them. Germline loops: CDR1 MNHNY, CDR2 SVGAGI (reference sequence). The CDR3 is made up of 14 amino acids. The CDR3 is CASSYSDNTDTQYF. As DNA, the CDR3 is TGTGCCAGCAGTTACTCGGACAACACAGATACGCAGTATTTT.

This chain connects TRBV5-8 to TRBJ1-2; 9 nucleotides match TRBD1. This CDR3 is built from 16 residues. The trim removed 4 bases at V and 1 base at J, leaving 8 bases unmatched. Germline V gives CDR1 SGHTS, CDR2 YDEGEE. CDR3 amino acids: CASSVTGTGINYGYTF. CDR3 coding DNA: TGTGCCAGCAGCGTAACCGGGACAGGGATTAACTATGGCTACACCTTC.

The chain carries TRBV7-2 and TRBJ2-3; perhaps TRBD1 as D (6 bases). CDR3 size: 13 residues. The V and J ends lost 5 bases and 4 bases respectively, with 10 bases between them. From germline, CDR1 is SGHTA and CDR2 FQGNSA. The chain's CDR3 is CASSQQGSDTQYF. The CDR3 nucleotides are TGTGCCAGCAGCCAGCAGGGGTCAGATACGCAGTATTTT.

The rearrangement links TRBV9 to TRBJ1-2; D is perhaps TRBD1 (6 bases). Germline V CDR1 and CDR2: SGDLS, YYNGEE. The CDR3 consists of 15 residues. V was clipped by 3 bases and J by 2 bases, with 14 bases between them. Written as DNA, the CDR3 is TGTGCCAGCAGCGGGGGGGGGACATCGAACTATGGCTACACCTTC. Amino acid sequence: CASSGGGTSNYGYTF.

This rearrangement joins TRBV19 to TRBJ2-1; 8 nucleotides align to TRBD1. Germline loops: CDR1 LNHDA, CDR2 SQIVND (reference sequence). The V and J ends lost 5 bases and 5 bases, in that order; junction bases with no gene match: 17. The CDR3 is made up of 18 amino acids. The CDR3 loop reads CASSASLPTGVGNNEQFF. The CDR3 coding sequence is TGTGCCAGTAGTGCCTCCCTCCCGACAGGGGTGGGGAACAATGAGCAGTTCTTC.

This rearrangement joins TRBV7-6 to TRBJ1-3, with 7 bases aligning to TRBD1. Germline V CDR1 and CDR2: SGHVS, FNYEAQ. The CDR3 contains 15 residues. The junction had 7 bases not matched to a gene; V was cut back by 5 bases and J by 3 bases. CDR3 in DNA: TGTGCCAGCAGCCGACGGACAGGTGGTGGAAACACCATATATTTT. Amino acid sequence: CASSRRTGGGNTIYF.

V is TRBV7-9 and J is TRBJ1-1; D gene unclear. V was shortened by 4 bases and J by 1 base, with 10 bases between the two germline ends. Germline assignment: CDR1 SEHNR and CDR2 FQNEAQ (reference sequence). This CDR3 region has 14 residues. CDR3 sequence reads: CASSWAGQNTEAFF. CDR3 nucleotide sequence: TGTGCCAGCAGCTGGGCCGGCCAGAACACTGAAGCTTTCTTT.

The DNA of the CDR3 is TGTGCCAGCAGCTTAGCCGTGACACAAAACACTCACGGGGCCAACGTCCTGACTTTC. This gives the protein CASSLAVTQNTHGANVLTF. The chain recombines TRBV7-9 with TRBJ2-6; D remains unclear. This CDR3 has 19 residues. V lost 0 bases to trimming and J lost 4 bases, with 19 bases between them. Looked up from germline, CDR1 is SEHNR and CDR2 is FQNEAQ (reference sequence).

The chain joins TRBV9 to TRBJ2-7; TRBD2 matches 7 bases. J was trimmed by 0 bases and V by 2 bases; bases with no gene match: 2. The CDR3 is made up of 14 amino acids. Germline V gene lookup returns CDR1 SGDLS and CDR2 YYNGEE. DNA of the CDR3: TGTGCCAGCAGCGTCCGGGGGGACTCCTACGAGCAGTACTTC. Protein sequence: CASSVRGDSYEQYF.

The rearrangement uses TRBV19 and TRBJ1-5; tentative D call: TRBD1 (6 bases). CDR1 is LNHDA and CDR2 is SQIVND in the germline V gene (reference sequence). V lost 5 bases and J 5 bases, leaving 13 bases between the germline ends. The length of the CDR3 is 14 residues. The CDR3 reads CASSGQGRDQPQHF. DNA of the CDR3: TGTGCCAGTAGTGGTCAGGGGCGCGATCAGCCCCAGCATTTT.

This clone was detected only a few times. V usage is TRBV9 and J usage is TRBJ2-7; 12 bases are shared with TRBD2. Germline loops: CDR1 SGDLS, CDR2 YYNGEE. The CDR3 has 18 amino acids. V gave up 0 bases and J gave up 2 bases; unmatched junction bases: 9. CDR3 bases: TGTGCCAGCAGCGTAGGGACTAGCGGGGAGGCATGGACCTACGAGCAGTACTTC. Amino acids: CASSVGTSGEAWTYEQYF.

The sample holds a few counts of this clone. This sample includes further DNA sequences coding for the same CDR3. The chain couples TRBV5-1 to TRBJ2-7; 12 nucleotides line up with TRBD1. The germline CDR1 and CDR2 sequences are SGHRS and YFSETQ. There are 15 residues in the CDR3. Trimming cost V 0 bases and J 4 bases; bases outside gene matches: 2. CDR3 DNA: TGCGCCAGCAGCTTGGGGGGACAGGGGGCTTACGAGCAGTACTTC. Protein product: CASSLGGQGAYEQYF.